The 10 T cell receptor beta chains below all came from one sample that was sequenced in a study of tumor-infiltrating lymphocytes in primary liver carcinoma. Co-extracted RNA and DNA came from approximately 20-30 mg of unsorted bulk tissue. A constant-region primer primed TCR beta cDNA synthesis from about 530 ng of total RNA. Libraries for TCR beta were built through three nested multiplex PCR rounds, which together made up a slightly modified ARM-PCR procedure. The first two PCR rounds, approximately 10 cycles each, used TRBV1-TRBV30 forward primers and a C-beta reverse primer. TCRdb reprocessed the multiplex PCR reads with MiXCR, giving one entry per CDR3 protein. The sample lists more than 100,000 distinct CDR3 sequences, roughly 69% occurring once. The sample was liver tumor tissue from sampling region 1. Subset defined: tumor region T1, superior pole. All receptors derive from a woman aged 55-75 years with primary liver carcinoma and hepatitis B virus infection.

About this clonotype itself: Compared with germline, one end of the junction differs, possibly owing to a read error. The J gene is TRBJ2-2, the V gene TRBV28; D is unresolved. The germline CDR1 and CDR2 sequences are MDHEN and SYDVKM. The CDR3 consists of 14 residues. The CDR3 protein is CASIVWGNTGELFF. The DNA of the CDR3 is TGTGCCAGCATAGTGTGGGGTAACACCGGAGAGCTGTTTTTT.

This clonotype has only a few counts. This is likely a read error, given that the CDR3 carries no conserved phenylalanine or tryptophan at its end. The V gene is TRBV25-1, the J gene TRBJ1-1; weak D call: TRBD1 (5 bases). The CDR3 loop spans 11 amino acids. V lost 7 bases, J lost 9 bases, and 12 bases lay in between. Per the germline V gene, CDR1 is MGHDK and CDR2 is SYGVNS. CDR3 sequence (DNA): TGTGCCAGCAATTCCGGGACCAAAGCTTTCCTT. Its translation is CASNSGTKAFL.

This clonotype has only one observation. A read error may account for a junction end that differs from germline. The genes are TRBV11-3 and TRBJ2-7; 8 nucleotides align to TRBD2. Per the germline V gene, CDR1 is SGHNT and CDR2 is YENEEA. CDR3 length: 14 amino acids. CDR3 sequence reads: CANSRFGLAYEQCF. The CDR3 coding sequence is TGTGCCAACAGCCGCTTCGGACTAGCCTACGAGCAGTGCTTC.

In the case of this clonotype: At one boundary the junction diverges from the germline segment, which might be a read error. The chain combines TRBV11-1 with TRBJ2-2, with D perhaps TRBD1 or TRBD2 (5 bases each). Germline CDR1 is SGHAT and CDR2 is FQDESV (reference sequence). The CDR3 is 15 amino acids. The CDR3 region is CASSLAGTGVGEPFF. CDR3 in DNA: TGTGCCAGCAGCTTAGCGGGGACCGGCGTCGGGGAGCCGTTTTTT. Supplemented by reference TRBV11-1 and TRBJ2-2, the full variable domain reads EAEVAQSPRYKITEKSQAVAFWCDPISGHATLYWYRQILGQGPELLVQFQDESVVDDSQLPKDRFSAERLKGVDSTLKIQPAELGDSAMYLCASSLAGTGVGEPFFGEGSRLTVL.

Points on this clonotype: This may come from a read error, since a much larger clone is one base off. This chain links TRBV5-4 with TRBJ2-7; 12 bases line up with TRBD2. The CDR3 loop spans 16 amino acids. The germline V gene has CDR1 SGHNT and CDR2 YYREEE (reference sequence). CDR3 amino acids: CACSSPGLAGSYEQYF. In DNA form, the CDR3 reads TGTGCCTGCAGCTCGCCGGGACTAGCGGGCTCCTACGAGCAGTACTTC.

This clonotype was observed many times. The rearrangement joins TRBV11-2 to TRBJ2-3, with D possibly matching TRBD2 (7 bases). The CDR3 spans 16 residues. The V gene lost 4 bases and the J gene lost 4 bases, with 18 bases spanning the gap. Germline loops: CDR1 SGHAT, CDR2 FQNNGV. The CDR3 sequence is CASSSLRGGSADTQYF. DNA of the CDR3: TGTGCCAGCAGCTCCTTGAGGGGGGGGAGCGCAGATACGCAGTATTTT.

V usage is TRBV11-2 and J usage is TRBJ2-3; 11 nucleotides agree with TRBD2. The CDR3 runs 15 residues. The germline CDR1 and CDR2 sequences are SGHAT and FQNNGV. The V gene end was trimmed by 7 bases and the J gene end by 5 bases; junction bases not matched to a gene: 8. The CDR3 DNA reads TGTGCCAGCAATCCTGGACTAGCGGGCCTAGATACGCAGTATTTT. Translating gives CASNPGLAGLDTQYF.

Note on this clonotype: Its ends do not fully match the called genes, so a read error is possible. The chain has TRBV29-1 and TRBJ2-3, with D possibly called TRBD1 or TRBD2 (5 bases each). The V gene's germline CDR1 is SQVTM and CDR2 ANQGSEA. The CDR3 covers 16 residues. CDR3 nucleotides: TGCAGCATTGAAGGGGTAACTAGTGGTCGCACAGATACGCAGTATTTT. Protein sequence: CSIEGVTSGRTDTQYF.

On this clonotype itself: Germline and junction disagree at one end, which may indicate a read error. This chain uses TRBV6-5 with TRBJ2-1; D possibly corresponds to TRBD1 (6 bases). The CDR3 runs to 13 residues. Looked up from germline, CDR1 is MNHEY and CDR2 is SVGAGI. The CDR3 sequence is CARSSLRGNEQHF. CDR3 coding DNA: TGTGCCCGCAGCTCCCTTAGGGGGAATGAGCAGCACTTC.

As concerns this clonotype: Compared with germline, one end of the junction differs, possibly owing to a read error. The J gene is TRBJ2-7, the V gene TRBV11-2; D is uncertain. This CDR3 is 13 amino acids long. Germline V gene data show CDR1 as SGHAT and CDR2 as FQNNGV. The DNA for the CDR3 is TGTGCCAGCGAGGCTTGCGGAAGTTATGAGCGGTACTTC. Amino acids: CASEACGSYERYF. Supplemented by reference TRBV11-2 and TRBJ2-7, the full variable domain reads EAGVAQSPRYKIIEKRQSVAFWCNPISGHATLYWYQQILGQGPKLLIQFQNNGVVDDSQLPKDRFSAERLKGVDSTLKIQPAKLEDSAVYLCASEACGSYERYFGPGTRLTVT.